A selection of T cell receptor beta chains follows, all from one sample in a study of CD4 T cells in relation to SARS-CoV-2 and coronaviruses. Clones were sequenced by immunoSEQ multiplex PCR, and TCRdb holds only the in-frame ones, with some missing. Among about 56,000 clones listed, roughly 94% were seen once. The sequenced material came from naive CD4+ T cells from PBMCs. Receptor source: an adult with COVID-19. CDR3s include the opening cysteine and the closing phenylalanine or tryptophan. A D gene is named only where the DNA matches it firmly. Size tells how often a clone was seen (once, few, many) or the class of an expanded clone, and some rows leave it out.

CDR3	DNA	V	D	J	size
CASSEPSSYEQYF	TGTGCCAGCAGTGAGCCCAGTTCCTACGAGCAGTACTTC	TRBV6-1	.	TRBJ2-7	once
CASRVQPGYGYTF	TGTGCCAGCAGGGTACAGCCGGGCTATGGCTACACCTTC	TRBV28	.	TRBJ1-2	.
CASSGEGTTHF	TGTGCCAGCAGCGGAGAGGGAACTACCCACTTT	TRBV28	.	TRBJ1-6	.
CASSQDARSGRAQETQYF	TGTGCCAGCAGCCAAGATGCCCGTAGCGGGAGGGCCCAAGAGACCCAGTACTTC	TRBV4-2	TRBD2	TRBJ2-5	few
CASSPLGGSLNYGYTF	TGTGCCAGCAGTCCCTTAGGGGGCTCCCTCAACTATGGCTACACCTTC	TRBV28	TRBD1	TRBJ1-2	.
CASTRGQGLGTYEQYF	TGTGCCAGCACCCGGGGACAGGGCCTAGGAACCTACGAGCAGTACTTC	TRBV2	TRBD1	TRBJ2-7	once
CASSLERVAARNEQFF	TGTGCCAGCAGCTTAGAGAGGGTAGCCGCTAGAAATGAGCAGTTCTTC	TRBV7-6	.	TRBJ2-1	.
CSASAGTSGYNEQFF	TGCAGTGCTAGTGCCGGGACTAGCGGATACAATGAGCAGTTCTTC	TRBV20-1	TRBD2	TRBJ2-1	.
CASSALGVADTQYF	TGCGCCAGCAGCGCTCTGGGGGTAGCAGATACGCAGTATTTT	TRBV5-1	.	TRBJ2-3	.
CASSFSGLAEQFF	TGTGCCAGCAGTTTCTCGGGACTAGCTGAGCAGTTCTTC	TRBV27	TRBD2	TRBJ2-1	.
CASSTDRMLHEQYF	TGCGCCAGCAGCACCGACAGGATGCTTCACGAGCAGTACTTC	TRBV5-1	.	TRBJ2-7	.
CASSSSGDSNQPQHF	TGTGCCAGCAGTTCGTCCGGGGATAGCAATCAGCCCCAGCATTTT	TRBV28	.	TRBJ1-5	.
CASSLVGSGTEAFF	TGTGCCAGCAGCTTAGTTGGGTCGGGCACTGAAGCTTTCTTT	TRBV7-3	.	TRBJ1-1	once
CASSNRGNANYGYTF	TGTGCCAGTAGTAATAGAGGGAATGCAAACTATGGCTACACCTTC	TRBV19	.	TRBJ1-2	.
CASGLTVDTQYF	TGTGCTAGTGGTTTGACGGTAGATACGCAGTATTTT	TRBV12-5	.	TRBJ2-3	.
CASSLALTSGAYYEQYF	TGTGCCAGCAGCTTGGCCTTGACTAGCGGGGCCTACTACGAGCAGTACTTC	TRBV5-8	TRBD2	TRBJ2-7	.
CASSPDRANTEAFF	TGTGCCAGCTCACCGGACAGGGCGAACACTGAAGCTTTCTTT	TRBV18	TRBD1	TRBJ1-1	.
CASSFTGYNEQFF	TGTGCCAGCAGCTTCACAGGTTACAATGAGCAGTTCTTC	TRBV5-4	.	TRBJ2-1	.
CASTPGQGNSPLHF	TGTGCCAGCACGCCGGGACAGGGGAATTCACCCCTCCACTTT	TRBV6-5	TRBD1	TRBJ1-6	.
CASSLRDSSYEQYF	TGTGCCAGCAGCCTAAGGGACAGCTCCTACGAGCAGTACTTC	TRBV5-4	TRBD1	TRBJ2-7	.
CASSYPTKVVEGHYEQYF	TGTGCCAGCAGTTACCCAACGAAGGTGGTGGAAGGGCACTACGAGCAGTACTTC	TRBV6-2/TRBV6-3	.	TRBJ2-7	.
CASSRNNEQFF	TGTGCCAGCAGTAGGAACAATGAGCAGTTCTTC	TRBV6-5	.	TRBJ2-1	.
CSVPPGQIYYEQYF	TGCAGCGTCCCTCCGGGACAGATATACTACGAGCAGTACTTC	TRBV29-1	TRBD1	TRBJ2-7	.
CASSEGGSYGYTF	TGCGCCAGCAGTGAAGGGGGGAGCTATGGCTACACCTTC	TRBV10-2	.	TRBJ1-2	.
CASSLRGPGNTIYF	TGTGCCAGCAGCCTAAGGGGGCCTGGAAACACCATATATTTT	TRBV3-1/TRBV3-2	TRBD1	TRBJ1-3	.
CASSIWQEGYNEQFF	TGTGCCAGTAGTATATGGCAGGAGGGTTACAATGAGCAGTTCTTC	TRBV19	.	TRBJ2-1	once
CASSPGGKNTEAFF	TGTGCCAGCAGTCCAGGGGGGAAGAACACTGAAGCTTTCTTT	TRBV6-4	TRBD1	TRBJ1-1	.
CASSLGRDTQYF	TGTGCCAGCAGCTTAGGAAGAGATACGCAGTATTTT	TRBV11-2	.	TRBJ2-3	.
CASSPHGQANQPQHF	TGTGCCAGCTCTCCCCACGGCCAGGCAAATCAGCCCCAGCATTTT	TRBV3-1/TRBV3-2	.	TRBJ1-5	.
CASTDRGYYGNNQPQHF	TGTGCCAGTACCGACAGGGGTTATTACGGGAACAATCAGCCCCAGCATTTT	TRBV19	TRBD1	TRBJ1-5	.
CASSQGDRPISGYTF	TGCGCCAGCAGCCAAGGGGACAGACCTATTTCTGGCTACACCTTC	TRBV4-3	TRBD1	TRBJ1-2	.
CASSPQPPSDSNQPQHF	TGTGCCAGCTCACCACAACCGCCCAGCGATAGCAATCAGCCCCAGCATTTT	TRBV18	.	TRBJ1-5	.
CASSQASGLSEVVLTF	TGCGCCAGCAGCCAAGCATCAGGACTTTCCGAAGTCGTCCTGACTTTC	TRBV4-1	.	TRBJ2-6	.
CASSLAGGSRNTEAFF	TGTGCCAGCAGCTTAGCGGGCGGGAGTAGGAACACTGAAGCTTTCTTT	TRBV7-8	.	TRBJ1-1	once
CASSHTSGRNEQFF	TGTGCCAGCAGCCATACTAGCGGGAGGAATGAGCAGTTCTTC	TRBV14	TRBD2	TRBJ2-1	once
CSVGGTSGPPYEQYF	TGCAGCGTTGGGGGGACTAGCGGACCACCCTACGAGCAGTACTTC	TRBV29-1	TRBD2	TRBJ2-7	.
CASSLGPIYEQYF	TGTGCCAGCAGCCTCGGACCTATATACGAGCAGTACTTC	TRBV3-1/TRBV3-2	.	TRBJ2-7	.
CASSSMTSGVGTQYF	TGTGCCAGCAGCTCAATGACTAGCGGGGTGGGGACCCAGTACTTC	TRBV5-4	TRBD2	TRBJ2-5	.
CASSLQREWDTQYF	TGTGCCAGCAGCTTACAACGGGAATGGGATACGCAGTATTTT	TRBV7-9	.	TRBJ2-3	.
CASRPELQGSYTF	TGTGCCAGCAGGCCAGAACTACAGGGTAGTTACACCTTC	TRBV12-3/TRBV12-4	.	TRBJ1-2	.
CASSPGTSGIKTQYF	TGTGCCAGCAGCCCCGGGACTAGCGGGATAAAGACCCAGTACTTC	TRBV5-4	TRBD2	TRBJ2-5	.
CAWSGEWGSSGANVLTF	TGTGCCTGGAGTGGGGAATGGGGTAGCTCTGGGGCCAACGTCCTGACTTTC	TRBV30	.	TRBJ2-6	.
CASSYRLAGATDTQYF	TGTGCCAGCAGCTACCGACTAGCGGGAGCCACAGATACGCAGTATTTT	TRBV13	TRBD2	TRBJ2-3	.
CASSYQMGHLSYNEQFF	TGTGCCAGCAGTTATCAGATGGGTCACCTCTCCTACAATGAGCAGTTCTTC	TRBV6-2/TRBV6-3	.	TRBJ2-1	.
CASSPGQGAGSPLHF	TGTGCCAGTAGTCCGGGACAGGGGGCAGGTTCACCCCTCCACTTT	TRBV19	TRBD1	TRBJ1-6	.
CASSGRTGYEQYF	TGTGCCAGCAGCGGACGGACAGGCTACGAGCAGTACTTC	TRBV7-9	TRBD1	TRBJ2-7	.
CASSPRLGDSEAFF	TGTGCCAGCTCACCACGGTTAGGCGACAGCGAAGCTTTCTTT	TRBV18	.	TRBJ1-1	once
CASTVLRNYGYTF	TGTGCAAGCACGGTTCTGAGGAACTATGGCTACACCTTC	TRBV2	.	TRBJ1-2	.
CASGQDTEKLFF	TGTGCATCGGGACAGGACACTGAAAAACTGTTTTTT	TRBV6-1	TRBD1	TRBJ1-4	.
CASSSAAGWGNTIYF	TGCGCCAGCAGCTCAGCGGCAGGGTGGGGAAACACCATATATTTT	TRBV5-1	.	TRBJ1-3	.
CASSQGLAGAYNEQFF	TGTGCCAGCAGCCAGGGACTAGCGGGAGCCTACAATGAGCAGTTCTTC	TRBV3-1/TRBV3-2	TRBD2	TRBJ2-1	.
CASSPNVLAAGWREQYF	TGTGCCAGCAGCCCAAACGTACTAGCGGCCGGTTGGAGGGAGCAGTACTTC	TRBV3-1/TRBV3-2	TRBD2	TRBJ2-7	.
CASSYGTGGHQPQHF	TGCGCCAGCAGCTACGGGACAGGGGGGCATCAGCCCCAGCATTTT	TRBV5-1	TRBD1	TRBJ1-5	.
CASSIDPASSVETQYF	TGTGCCAGTAGTATAGATCCCGCAAGCTCGGTTGAGACCCAGTACTTC	TRBV19	.	TRBJ2-5	once
CASSTGGASGAYEQYF	TGTGCCAGTAGTACCGGGGGGGCTAGCGGTGCCTACGAGCAGTACTTC	TRBV19	TRBD2	TRBJ2-7	.
CATSKAGTPDEAFF	TGTGCCACCAGTAAGGCCGGGACACCCGATGAAGCTTTCTTT	TRBV24-1	.	TRBJ1-1	.
CASPGRGRPGTGELFF	TGTGCCAGCCCGGGACGGGGGCGCCCCGGCACCGGGGAGCTGTTTTTT	TRBV10-3	.	TRBJ2-2	.
CATSDEGQGIYYEQYF	TGTGCCACCAGTGATGAGGGACAGGGGATATACTACGAGCAGTACTTC	TRBV15	TRBD1	TRBJ2-7	.
CASSPRNTEAFF	TGTGCCAGCTCACCAAGGAACACTGAAGCTTTCTTT	TRBV18	.	TRBJ1-1	.
CASSLIPSGRTSSYEQYF	TGCGCCAGCAGCTTGATCCCAAGCGGGAGGACAAGCTCCTACGAGCAGTACTTC	TRBV5-1	TRBD2	TRBJ2-7	.